The subject of this entry is one T cell receptor (beta chain). The data originate from a study of blood T cell repertoires in COVID-19. Trimming removed 3 bases from V and 7 bases from J, with 19 bases in between. This CDR3 spans 15 amino acids. Germline values: CDR1 SGDLS, CDR2 YYNGEE. Sequencing was performed with immunoSEQ multiplex PCR; in TCRdb, only in-frame clones are kept and a portion is missing. The sample has 88,000 or so clones, 65% to 85% seen once. This clonotype was obtained from a man aged 60 to 75 with acute or convalescent COVID-19. Specimen: peripheral blood. V gene TRBV9 combines with J gene TRBJ1-1, with D unclear. The CDR3 loop is CASSGPGKAGREAFF. In DNA form, the CDR3 reads TGTGCCAGCAGCGGACCGGGTAAGGCGGGCCGTGAAGCTTTCTTT.